The 16 T cell receptor beta chains presented below share a single source sample, sequenced in a study of beta chain features in type 1 diabetes (dated by TCRdb to 2016 to 2019). Library generation was performed with the immunoSEQ multiplex PCR assay. All of the isolated RNA was reverse transcribed with the High Capacity cDNA Reverse Transcription Kit, so expressed TCRB transcripts were sequenced. Here the immuneACCESS table is served through TCRdb, limited to in-frame sequences with V and J called. Missing clones are a known gap in these copies; in checked studies unresolved V genes cover under half, and the rest lacks a known reason. The sample records over 300,000 clones, over 7% of which are singletons. Over 0.95% of the sample is in the top ten clones. The study at large found these results: A moderate but significant shortening of TCRB CDR3 length was observed in type 1 diabetes patients in all four CD4+ subsets.

No antigen has been assigned to these receptors. The sequencing input was central memory CD4+ T cells from blood. These receptors originate from a man younger than 45 with type 1 diabetes.

This clone was detected a few times. The chain links TRBV29-1 to TRBJ2-1; 9 bases are shared with TRBD2. Trimming took 3 bases from V and 5 from J; bases not matched to a gene: 11. Germline V gene data show CDR1 as SQVTM and CDR2 as ANQGSEA. The CDR3 totals 16 residues. CDR3 in amino acids: CSVEVRGGAINNEQFF. CDR3 in DNA: TGCAGCGTTGAGGTTCGCGGGGGGGCAATAAACAATGAGCAGTTCTTC.

Only a few counts were recorded for this clone. This rearrangement joins TRBV28 to TRBJ1-5; D call uncertain. Germline V gene sequence: CDR1 MDHEN, CDR2 SYDVKM. The CDR3 runs 15 residues. Trimming removed 0 bases from V and 5 bases from J, with 11 bases in between. CDR3 nucleotide sequence: TGTGCCAGCAGTTTATGGTTATCGGGGTATCAGCCCCAGCATTTT. Protein sequence: CASSLWLSGYQPQHF.

The rearrangement joins TRBV6-5 to TRBJ2-2; no reliable D call. The germline V gene has CDR1 MNHEY and CDR2 SVGAGI. There are 13 residues in the CDR3. V was trimmed by 2 bases and J by 7 bases, leaving 8 bases between them. The CDR3 spells CASSYEPVGELFF. CDR3 DNA: TGTGCCAGCAGTTACGAGCCTGTCGGGGAGCTGTTTTTT.

This clone was detected only a few times. V gene TRBV29-1 combines with J gene TRBJ2-5; 8 nucleotides align to TRBD1. Germline-derived CDR1 and CDR2 are SQVTM and ANQGSEA. This CDR3 is built from 15 residues. Trimming removed 2 bases from V and 4 bases from J; junction bases left unmatched: 9. The CDR3 loop reads CSVEPQDRAGETQYF. CDR3 in DNA: TGCAGCGTTGAACCTCAGGACAGGGCAGGAGAGACCCAGTACTTC.

This clone has more than one count but fewer than ten. The chain has TRBV7-9 and TRBJ2-5; the D call may be TRBD1 or TRBD2 (6 bases each). The CDR3 consists of 15 residues. Per the germline V gene, CDR1 is SEHNR and CDR2 is FQNEAQ (reference sequence). V was shortened by 9 bases and J by 4 bases, with 21 bases between the two germline ends. The DNA for the CDR3 is TGTGCCAGTGGACTCGGCCAAGGGGGAGGAGAGACCCAGTACTTC. It specifies CASGLGQGGGETQYF. The full variable domain, rest sourced from reference TRBV7-9 and TRBJ2-5, is DTGVSQNPRHKITKRGQNVTFRCDPISEHNRLYWYRQTLGQGPEFLTYFQNEAQLEKSRLLSDRFSAERPKGSFSTLEIQRTEQGDSAMYLCASGLGQGGGETQYFGPGTRLLVL.

This clone was seen a handful of times. The chain uses TRBV18 and TRBJ1-4; D is uncertain. Germline values: CDR1 KGHSH, CDR2 LQKENI. The CDR3 is 15 residues long. The ends were cut back, 4 bases at V and 7 bases at J, with 16 bases in the middle. The CDR3 DNA reads as TGTGCCAGCTCACATCCAGACAACCGGGGTGAAAAACTGTTTTTT. It yields the protein CASSHPDNRGEKLFF.

This sequence joins TRBV27 and TRBJ2-7; no definite D call. The V end was cut by 1 base, the J end by 3 bases, with 10 bases between. The germline gives CDR1 MNHEY, CDR2 SMNVEV (reference sequence). The CDR3 is 14 amino acids. This CDR3 is CASSLLGPGYEQYF. CDR3 DNA: TGTGCCAGCAGTTTATTAGGTCCGGGCTACGAGCAGTACTTC.

Points on this clone: The junction departs from germline at one end; a sequencing error may be responsible. The J gene is TRBJ2-7, the V gene TRBV7-7, with D possibly TRBD1 on 7 matching bases. In germline, CDR1 is SSHAT, CDR2 FNYEAQ (reference sequence). The length of the CDR3 is 14 residues. The CDR3 loop is CASSPTGTSYEQYF. CDR3 nucleotides: TGTGCTAGCAGCCCGACAGGGACTTCCTACGAGCAGTACTTC.

This clone showed up just a few times. The J gene is TRBJ1-5, the V gene TRBV2, with 8 bases matching TRBD1. Losses at the gene ends were 2 bases for V and 5 bases for J; bases not matched to a gene: 2. Germline V gives CDR1 SNHLY, CDR2 FYNNEI. CDR3 length: 14 amino acids. CDR3 DNA: TGTGCCAGCAGTGAATCGACAGGGGATCAGCCCCAGCATTTT. Its protein is CASSESTGDQPQHF. The entire variable domain, with the rest obtained from reference TRBV2 and TRBJ1-5, is as follows: EPEVTQTPSHQVTQMGQEVILRCVPISNHLYFYWYRQILGQKVEFLVSFYNNEISEKSEIFDDQFSVERPDGSNFTLKIRSTKLEDSAMYFCASSESTGDQPQHFGDGTRLSIL.

This clone was found a few times. The chain couples TRBV21-1 to TRBJ1-2; TRBD1 is the table's D call, not checked against the DNA. TRBV21-1 is a documented pseudogene. CDR3 size: 10 residues. CDR3 nucleotide sequence: TGTGCCTCCGAAGACAATGGCTACACCTTC. Protein product: CASEDNGYTF.

This clone has a handful of counts. The CDR3 spells CAWRPGTATEKLFF. DNA for the CDR3: TGTGCCTGGAGGCCCGGGACAGCAACTGAAAAACTGTTTTTT. This rearrangement joins TRBV30 to TRBJ1-4; TRBD1 matches 7 bases. The CDR3 spans 14 residues. CDR1 and CDR2 from the germline V gene are GTSNPN and SVGIG (reference sequence). Trimming removed 3 bases from V and 7 bases from J; junction bases left unmatched: 8. The full variable domain, completed using reference TRBV30 and TRBJ1-4, is SQTIHQWPATLVQPVGSPLSLECTVEGTSNPNLYWYRQAAGRGLQLLFYSVGIGQISSEVPQNLSASRPQDRQFILSSKKLLLSDSGFYLCAWRPGTATEKLFFGSGTQLSVL.

J is TRBJ2-1 and V is TRBV7-2; 10 nucleotides align to TRBD2. The CDR3 is 14 amino acids. Germline values: CDR1 SGHTA, CDR2 FQGNSA. V lost 7 bases to trimming and J lost 2 bases; unmatched junction nucleotides: 2. Here the CDR3 reads CASIGTSAYNEQFF. The DNA for the CDR3 is TGTGCCAGCATCGGGACTAGCGCCTACAATGAGCAGTTCTTC.

The chain couples TRBV7-2 to TRBJ2-5; D is perhaps TRBD2 (5 bases). Trimming stripped 5 bases from V and 5 bases from J, with 9 bases between. Germline lookup yields CDR1 SGHTA and CDR2 FQGNSA. The CDR3 has 12 residues. CDR3 amino acids: CASSIRGETQYF. The CDR3 DNA reads as TGTGCCAGCAGCATCCGAGGGGAGACCCAGTACTTC.

The J gene is TRBJ1-2, the V gene TRBV29-1; unclear D gene. Trimming took off 4 bases at V and 6 bases at J, with 9 bases between the two ends. The CDR3 consists of 11 residues. Per the germline V gene, CDR1 is SQVTM and CDR2 is ANQGSEA. CDR3 bases: TGCAGCGTTGGTCTTGACCATGGCTACACCTTC. This translates into CSVGLDHGYTF.

The genes are TRBV7-8 and TRBJ2-5, with D maybe TRBD2 (6 bases). Trimming left V 3 bases short and J 4 bases short, with 18 bases between. This CDR3 region has 16 residues. Germline assignment: CDR1 SGHVS and CDR2 FQNEAQ. This CDR3 is CASSLGWGVPPETQYF. The CDR3, as DNA: TGTGCCAGCAGCTTGGGATGGGGGGTTCCCCCAGAGACCCAGTACTTC.

This clone has just a few counts. The rearrangement links TRBV25-1 to TRBJ2-3, with 8 bases identical to TRBD2. The CDR3 consists of 17 residues. V was clipped by 1 base and J by 0 bases; unmatched bases: 6. The germline V gene has CDR1 MGHDK and CDR2 SYGVNS. The CDR3 region is CASSEWGSGVSTDTQYF. The CDR3 coding sequence is TGTGCCAGCAGTGAATGGGGTAGCGGGGTTAGCACAGATACGCAGTATTTT.